This is a list of T cell receptor beta chains from one sample in a study of T cell responses to AZD1222 COVID-19 vaccine. TCRdb's table, derived via immunoSEQ multiplex PCR, lists solely in-frame clones and lacks some. The profile covers about 210,000 clones, with approximately 94% appearing a single time and about 1.5% taken by the ten largest. The sample here was peripheral blood, taken 28 days after the second dose of the MenACWY control vaccine. These TCRs come from an adult who received the MenACWY meningococcal vaccine as a control. The CDR3 runs from the conserved cysteine through the conserved F or W. A D gene is named only where the DNA matches it firmly. Clone size is shown for a subset of rows, as once, few, many or a class of expanded clone.

size | D | J | V | CDR3 | DNA
- | TRBD1 | TRBJ1-3 | TRBV28 | CASRRDRVSGNTIYF | TGTGCCAGCAGAAGGGACAGGGTCTCTGGAAACACCATATATTTT
- | - | TRBJ2-7 | TRBV9 | CASSTTPLSYEQYF | TGTGCCAGCAGCACAACTCCCTTATCCTACGAGCAGTACTTC
- | - | TRBJ1-2 | TRBV6-5 | CASSINSAGNYGYTF | TGTGCCAGCAGTATCAACAGTGCTGGAAACTATGGCTACACCTTC
- | - | TRBJ1-1 | TRBV5-1 | CASSLEGPMNTEAFF | TGCGCCAGCAGCTTGGAGGGGCCCATGAACACTGAAGCTTTCTTT
- | TRBD1 | TRBJ2-3 | TRBV7-8 | CASSLNRGRTDTQYF | TGTGCCAGCAGCCTTAACAGGGGCCGGACAGATACGCAGTATTTT
- | - | TRBJ2-2 | TRBV27 | CASGQGSGELFF | TGTGCCAGCGGGCAGGGTTCCGGGGAGCTGTTTTTT
- | TRBD1 | TRBJ2-7 | TRBV7-9 | CASSPQAGTGGYEQYF | TGTGCCAGCAGCCCACAAGCCGGGACAGGGGGCTACGAGCAGTACTTC
- | - | TRBJ2-7 | TRBV20-1 | CSASFPQTYEQYF | TGCAGTGCTAGTTTCCCGCAAACCTACGAGCAGTACTTC
- | - | TRBJ2-7 | TRBV19 | CASSIVSGPSYEQYF | TGTGCCAGTAGTATAGTGTCAGGGCCCTCCTACGAGCAGTACTTC
once | - | TRBJ2-7 | TRBV13 | CASSLVRYEQYF | TGTGCCAGCAGCTTAGTCAGGTACGAGCAGTACTTC
- | - | TRBJ2-5 | TRBV30 | CAWTQGLGQETQYF | TGTGCCTGGACCCAGGGGCTAGGGCAAGAGACCCAGTACTTC
once | TRBD1 | TRBJ1-2 | TRBV2 | CASRVLGRGRDGGYTF | TGTGCCAGCAGAGTCTTAGGCAGGGGGCGGGACGGTGGCTACACCTTC
- | TRBD1 | TRBJ1-2 | TRBV5-8 | CASSLGQGSYGYTF | TGTGCCAGCAGCTTGGGACAGGGGTCCTATGGCTACACCTTC
- | - | TRBJ2-1 | TRBV28 | CASRGDTSWGFF | TGTGCCAGCAGGGGGGACACCTCCTGGGGGTTCTTC
- | TRBD1 | TRBJ2-1 | TRBV7-6 | CASSLEGRGRSSYNEQFF | TGTGCCAGCAGCTTAGAGGGCAGGGGGCGTTCCTCCTACAATGAGCAGTTCTTC
- | - | TRBJ2-7 | TRBV28 | CASSLLGGHEQYF | TGTGCCAGCAGTTTACTGGGGGGCCACGAGCAGTACTTC
- | TRBD2 | TRBJ2-2 | TRBV3-1/TRBV3-2 | CASSRTSGDTGELFF | TGTGCCAGCAGCCGAACTAGCGGGGACACCGGGGAGCTGTTTTTT
- | - | TRBJ2-4 | TRBV28 | CASSLEVVENIQYF | TGTGCCAGCAGTTTAGAGGTAGTAGAGAACATTCAGTACTTC
once | TRBD2 | TRBJ2-1 | TRBV11-2 | CASSLDSVLAGKYNEQFF | TGTGCCAGCAGCTTAGATTCTGTCCTAGCGGGGAAATACAATGAGCAGTTCTTC
- | - | TRBJ2-2 | TRBV7-9 | CASSLLDSAGELFF | TGTGCCAGCAGCCTTTTAGATTCTGCCGGGGAGCTGTTTTTT
- | - | TRBJ2-3 | TRBV9 | CASSEQLLLTDTQYF | TGTGCCAGCAGCGAACAACTTTTGCTCACAGATACGCAGTATTTT
once | - | TRBJ2-7 | TRBV5-1 | CASSSGGSSGEQYF | TGCGCCAGCAGCTCTGGTGGGAGTTCCGGGGAGCAGTACTTC
- | TRBD2 | TRBJ2-5 | TRBV10-3 | CAISDREVGRETQYF | TGTGCCATCAGTGATCGGGAGGTTGGGAGGGAGACCCAGTACTTC
once | TRBD2 | TRBJ2-7 | TRBV7-9 | CASSSITSVHTYEQYF | TGTGCCAGCAGCTCGATTACTAGCGTCCATACCTACGAGCAGTACTTC
- | - | TRBJ1-2 | TRBV19 | CASSIPGHRANYGYTF | TGTGCCAGTAGTATCCCAGGACACAGGGCCAACTATGGCTACACCTTC
once | TRBD1 | TRBJ1-5 | TRBV3-1/TRBV3-2 | CASSQGQGQQPQHF | TGTGCCAGCAGCCAAGGACAGGGTCAGCAGCCCCAGCATTTT
- | - | TRBJ2-2 | TRBV23-1 | CASSRGLLSGELFF | TGCGCCAGCTCTCGGGGACTGCTGTCCGGGGAGCTGTTTTTT